This TCR beta chain emerged from a study of T cells in Graves' hyperthyroidism and ophthalmopathy. General study findings and limits: Ophthalmopathy was separated from stable hyperthyroidism by a 13 V-J model. Blood also held most thyroid clonotypes expanded beyond 0.001.

The CDR3 runs to 14 residues. After removal of 2 bases from V and 4 bases from J, the junction contained 4 bases not matched to a gene. CDR1 MNHEY and CDR2 SVGAGI come from the germline V gene. Authors of the study amplified TCR beta CDR3 regions from RNA transcripts. The HTBI primer set was used in a first-round RT-PCR of the TCR CDR3. In TCRdb, the multiplex PCR reads were re-called with MiXCR into one record per CDR3 protein. Of approximately 270,000 distinct CDR3 sequences listed, just over 14% were seen once; the top ten hold roughly 14%. This clonotype came up many times. What it binds is unknown.

Sequencing was done on a sample of blood. This sequence joins TRBV6-5 and TRBJ1-1; 7 bases agree with TRBD1. This TCR was sampled from a woman between 40 and 55 years old with Graves' hyperthyroidism that later progressed to Graves' ophthalmopathy. This chain's CDR3 is CASSYKTGFTEAFF. CDR3 nucleotide sequence: TGTGCCAGCAGTTACAAGACAGGGTTCACTGAAGCTTTCTTT.